This T cell receptor (beta chain) is from a study of cytomegalovirus exposure and HLA in healthy donors. Study-wide results and caveats: Upon later analysis, TCR association rates were observed to vary by HLA locus, being highest for DRB1 and lowest for HLA-C. Investigators reported over 150 TCR beta chains as tied to cytomegalovirus. Most TCR sequences were rare, but some public TCRs occurred in many donors. Within a later analysis, the majority of CMV-associated TCR beta chains appeared HLA-restricted.

PCR used 60 Vbeta primers and 13 Jbeta primers. Generated by immunoSEQ multiplex PCR, the TCRdb table keeps only in-frame clones and is missing some. This table holds roughly 180,000 clones, more than 80% found once. The germline gives CDR1 SNHLY, CDR2 FYNNEI. The CDR3 loop spans 15 amino acids. V lost 2 bases to trimming and J lost 6 bases; unmatched junction nucleotides: 5. Comment on this clone: What it binds is not known.

Sequencing used PBMCs. The genes are TRBV2 and TRBJ2-4, with 9 nucleotides matching TRBD2. This receptor was obtained from a man aged 18 to 30 in good health and CMV-seronegative. CDR3 nucleotide sequence: TGTGCCAGCAGTGAAAGAGTAGCGGGGGTAAACATTCAGTACTTC. Protein: CASSERVAGVNIQYF.